This TCR beta chain is drawn from a study of blood T cell repertoires in COVID-19. Data came from immunoSEQ multiplex PCR; TCRdb stores just in-frame clones and leaves some out. The table records 88,000 or so clones, around 88% of them present only once. This CDR3 has 13 residues. Germline V CDR1 and CDR2: GTSNPN, SVGIG (reference sequence). Trimming left V 2 bases short and J 2 bases short, with 9 bases between. This clonotype originated in a man in his 60s with acute or convalescent COVID-19. This sequence joins TRBV30 and TRBJ1-1; D may be TRBD1 (5 bases). The sequencing sample was made of peripheral blood. The DNA for the CDR3 is TGTGCCTGGAGTAAACAGGAAAACACTGAAGCTTTCTTT. Its translation is CAWSKQENTEAFF.